One sample yielded the 23 T cell receptor beta chains listed below, sequenced in a study of T cell responses to AZD1222 COVID-19 vaccine. Assay: immunoSEQ multiplex PCR; the TCRdb copy retains only in-frame clones and omits some. The sample includes some 100,000 clones, roughly 86% of them seen just once. The sequencing here drew on peripheral blood, taken 28 days after the second AZD1222 dose. Every receptor here comes from an adult who received the AZD1222 COVID-19 vaccine.

The sample holds a few counts of this clone. The rearrangement joins TRBV5-1 to TRBJ2-7; no clear D gene. CDR3 length: 15 amino acids. V dropped 0 bases and J dropped 1 base, with 11 bases sitting between them. Germline values: CDR1 SGHRS, CDR2 YFSETQ. CDR3 in DNA: TGCGCCAGCAGCTTGGAAGGCTTCGGATCCTACGAGCAGTACTTC. It encodes CASSLEGFGSYEQYF.

A few counts support this clone. Within the sample, other DNA sequences also encode this same CDR3. The chain links TRBV27 to TRBJ1-5, with D uncertain. The V gene lost 2 bases and the J gene lost 1 base, with 9 bases spanning the gap. CDR1 is MNHEY, CDR2 SMNVEV, per germline (reference sequence). The CDR3 is 15 residues long. CDR3 residues: CASSLGGGSNQPQHF. The CDR3 nucleotides are TGTGCCAGCAGTTTAGGTGGCGGGAGCAATCAGCCCCAGCATTTT.

The rearrangement uses TRBV7-2 and TRBJ2-6; 7 nucleotides align to TRBD1. J lost 2 bases, V lost 0 bases, and 4 bases had no gene match. Germline V CDR1 and CDR2: SGHTA, FQGNSA. CDR3 length: 17 amino acids. The DNA for the CDR3 is TGTGCCAGCAGCTTAGCCAGGGGGATCACTGGGGCCAACGTCCTGACTTTC. This translates into CASSLARGITGANVLTF.

V gene TRBV10-1 combines with J gene TRBJ2-1; 8 nucleotides agree with TRBD2. CDR3 size: 12 residues. The junction had 1 base not matched to a gene; V was cut back by 3 bases and J by 9 bases. The V gene's germline CDR1 is WNHNN and CDR2 SYGVQD (reference sequence). The CDR3 here is CASSETSGEQFF. Here the CDR3 DNA reads TGCGCCAGCAGTGAAACTAGCGGTGAGCAGTTCTTC.

The V gene is TRBV28, the J gene TRBJ2-1; 9 bases match TRBD2. Germline CDR1 reads MDHEN; CDR2 reads SYDVKM. The CDR3 consists of 16 residues. Trimming at V came to 3 bases and at J to 4 bases, leaving 7 bases not matched to a gene. DNA for the CDR3: TGTGCCAGCAGTTTCCCTTTGAGCGGGAGGTACAATGAGCAGTTCTTC. As protein: CASSFPLSGRYNEQFF.

This clone appeared many times. The rearrangement links TRBV7-3 to TRBJ1-2; TRBD1 aligns across 10 bases. V dropped 5 bases and J dropped 2; count of bases not matched to a gene: 5. The CDR3 extends over 15 amino acids. Germline-derived CDR1 and CDR2 are SGHTA and FQGTGA. CDR3 amino acids: CASSLTGGDNYGYTF. CDR3 in DNA: TGTGCCAGCAGCCTGACAGGGGGCGACAACTATGGCTACACCTTC.

The CDR3 is CASSMPGQGNEKLFF. The DNA for the CDR3 is TGTGCCAGTAGTATGCCGGGACAGGGGAATGAAAAACTGTTTTTT. The chain combines TRBV19 with TRBJ1-4; 10 nucleotides agree with TRBD1. The ends lost 3 bases at V and 5 bases at J; junction bases unmatched: 3. The germline V gene encodes CDR1 LNHDA and CDR2 SQIVND (reference sequence). This CDR3 contains 15 residues.

V gene TRBV5-1 combines with J gene TRBJ2-3; D not certain. This CDR3 spans 13 amino acids. Per germline, CDR1 SGHRS and CDR2 YFSETQ. V dropped 4 bases and J dropped 0 bases, with 6 bases sitting between them. The CDR3 nucleotides read TGCGCCAGCAGCCAGGCTAGCACAGATACGCAGTATTTT. Translation: CASSQASTDTQYF.

The chain recombines TRBV11-2 with TRBJ1-2, with D possibly matching TRBD1 (6 bases). Germline lookup yields CDR1 SGHAT and CDR2 FQNNGV. CDR3 length equals 15 residues. Deletions cut 0 bases from V and 8 bases from J, with 16 bases between. The CDR3 sequence is CASSLDLPGAKGYTF. The CDR3 DNA reads TGTGCCAGCAGCTTAGATCTTCCAGGGGCTAAGGGCTACACCTTC.

The V gene is TRBV11-2, the J gene TRBJ2-5, with D possibly TRBD2 on 5 matching bases. In germline, CDR1 is SGHAT, CDR2 FQNNGV. CDR3 length: 13 amino acids. V lost 8 bases, J lost 1 base, and 11 bases lay in between. In nucleotides, the CDR3 is TGTGCCAGCGGCGCCGGGGTCCAAGAGACCCAGTACTTC. Residues: CASGAGVQETQYF.

The V gene is TRBV28, the J gene TRBJ2-3; no firm D call. The CDR3 sequence is 16 residues long. CDR1 MDHEN and CDR2 SYDVKM come from the germline V gene. Trimming pared 2 bases from V and 3 bases from J, leaving 15 bases between. This CDR3 reads CASSLLAGYLTDTQYF. In DNA form, the CDR3 reads TGTGCCAGCAGTTTACTCGCTGGCTATTTAACAGATACGCAGTATTTT.

This sequence joins TRBV19 and TRBJ1-1; 8 bases are shared with TRBD1. The germline gives CDR1 LNHDA, CDR2 SQIVND (reference sequence). V gave up 6 bases and J gave up 2 bases; unmatched junction bases: 8. The CDR3 has 15 amino acids. The CDR3 sequence: CASRPIDRGNTEAFF. DNA of the CDR3: TGTGCCAGTAGACCTATAGACAGGGGTAACACTGAAGCTTTCTTT. Drawing the rest from reference TRBV19 and TRBJ1-1, the complete variable domain is DGGITQSPKYLFRKEGQNVTLSCEQNLNHDAMYWYRQDPGQGLRLIYYSQIVNDFQKGDIAEGYSVSREKKESFPLTVTSAQKNPTAFYLCASRPIDRGNTEAFFGQGTRLTVV.

This rearrangement joins TRBV19 to TRBJ2-7; D is possibly TRBD1 (5 bases). CDR1 and CDR2 (germline): LNHDA, SQIVND (reference sequence). The CDR3 runs to 14 residues. Trimming pared 5 bases from V and 0 bases from J, leaving 11 bases between. The CDR3 here is CASSRTPSSYEQYF. CDR3 in DNA: TGTGCCAGTAGTCGGACACCCAGCTCCTACGAGCAGTACTTC.

The chain is built from TRBV11-3 and TRBJ2-5, with 7 nucleotides matching TRBD2. CDR1 and CDR2 from the germline V gene are SGHNT and YENEEA. V trimming: 3 bases; J trimming: 5 bases; junction bases outside the gene matches: 3. The CDR3 sequence is 13 residues long. The CDR3 is CASSFREAETQYF. The CDR3 DNA sequence: TGTGCCAGCAGCTTTCGGGAGGCGGAGACCCAGTACTTC.

This clone was counted once. The rearrangement uses TRBV11-2 and TRBJ2-7; D perhaps matches TRBD2 (5 bases). Trimming took 5 bases from V and 3 from J, leaving 17 bases between them. Germline CDR1 is SGHAT and CDR2 is FQNNGV. The CDR3 has 15 amino acids. Written as DNA, the CDR3 is TGTGCCAGCAGCCCGTTCCGGGGTGGGAGCTACGAGCAGTACTTC. This encodes CASSPFRGGSYEQYF.

This chain links TRBV6-7 with TRBJ1-5, with TRBD1 matching over 8 bases. TRBV6-7 is given ORF status, its function remaining uncertain. V lost 6 bases to trimming and J lost 1 base; unmatched junction nucleotides: 8. The CDR3 sequence is 16 residues long. CDR3 region: CASSKSRDRSNQPQHF. DNA for the CDR3: TGTGCCAGCAGCAAATCCCGGGACAGGAGCAATCAGCCCCAGCATTTT.

This chain joins TRBV6-5 and TRBJ1-1; D perhaps matches TRBD1 (5 bases). The germline CDR1 and CDR2 sequences are MNHEY and SVGAGI. CDR3 length equals 13 residues. V was clipped by 7 bases and J by 3 bases, with 12 bases between them. The CDR3 coding sequence is TGTGCCAGCATAAGCGGGGGGGACACTGAAGCTTTCTTT. Encoded protein: CASISGGDTEAFF.

The chain joins TRBV5-1 to TRBJ2-3; TRBD2 might be the D (5 bases). CDR1 is SGHRS and CDR2 is YFSETQ in the germline V gene. V lost 5 bases and J lost 0, with 10 bases in between. The CDR3 is made up of 14 amino acids. CDR3 bases: TGCGCCAGCAGGAGCGGAACTAGCACAGATACGCAGTATTTT. Translating it yields CASRSGTSTDTQYF.

The V call is TRBV10-3, the J call TRBJ2-2; D unclear. Per germline, CDR1 ENHRY and CDR2 SYGVKD. The CDR3 length is 11 residues. Trimming shortened V by 2 bases and J by 6 bases, and 1 base separated the two germline ends. The CDR3 reads CAISEAGELFF. CDR3 nucleotides: TGTGCCATCAGTGAGGCCGGGGAGCTGTTTTTT.

V gene TRBV21-1 combines with J gene TRBJ2-7; the table names TRBD2, a call not compared with the DNA. TRBV21-1 is recorded as a pseudogene. The CDR3 has 16 amino acids. The CDR3 protein is CASSKAGSGTTYEQYF. CDR3 bases: TGTGCCAGCAGCAAAGCAGGTAGCGGGACCACATACGAGCAGTACTTC.

This chain uses TRBV27 with TRBJ2-7, with D perhaps TRBD1 (6 bases). Trimming pared 1 base from V and 2 bases from J, leaving 12 bases between. Per the germline V gene, CDR1 is MNHEY and CDR2 is SMNVEV (reference sequence). CDR3 size: 15 residues. CDR3 sequence reads: CASSLLPGATYEQYF. CDR3 DNA sequence: TGTGCCAGCAGTTTATTGCCAGGGGCAACCTACGAGCAGTACTTC.

The sample holds one count of this clone. The chain combines TRBV7-6 with TRBJ2-7; 8 nucleotides match TRBD2. CDR1 is SGHVS, CDR2 FNYEAQ, per germline. This CDR3 region has 15 residues. The trim removed 5 bases at V and 1 base at J, leaving 7 bases unmatched. CDR3 sequence: CASSKGLAGSYEQYF. The DNA of the CDR3 is TGTGCCAGCAGCAAAGGACTAGCTGGTTCCTACGAGCAGTACTTC. Using reference TRBV7-6 and TRBJ2-7 for the parts outside the CDR3, the full variable domain is GAGVSQSPRYKVTKRGQDVALRCDPISGHVSLYWYRQALGQGPEFLTYFNYEAQQDKSGLPNDRFSAERPEGSISTLTIQRTEQRDSAMYRCASSKGLAGSYEQYFGPGTRLTVT.

The chain couples TRBV6-5 to TRBJ1-1; 8 bases map to TRBD1. The CDR3 loop spans 14 amino acids. Germline V lookup: CDR1 MNHEY, CDR2 SVGAGI. The V segment lost 2 bases and the J segment 5 bases; nucleotides outside the gene matches: 4. The CDR3 reads CASSYQGARTEAFF. The CDR3 bases are TGTGCCAGCAGTTACCAGGGGGCGAGGACTGAAGCTTTCTTT.